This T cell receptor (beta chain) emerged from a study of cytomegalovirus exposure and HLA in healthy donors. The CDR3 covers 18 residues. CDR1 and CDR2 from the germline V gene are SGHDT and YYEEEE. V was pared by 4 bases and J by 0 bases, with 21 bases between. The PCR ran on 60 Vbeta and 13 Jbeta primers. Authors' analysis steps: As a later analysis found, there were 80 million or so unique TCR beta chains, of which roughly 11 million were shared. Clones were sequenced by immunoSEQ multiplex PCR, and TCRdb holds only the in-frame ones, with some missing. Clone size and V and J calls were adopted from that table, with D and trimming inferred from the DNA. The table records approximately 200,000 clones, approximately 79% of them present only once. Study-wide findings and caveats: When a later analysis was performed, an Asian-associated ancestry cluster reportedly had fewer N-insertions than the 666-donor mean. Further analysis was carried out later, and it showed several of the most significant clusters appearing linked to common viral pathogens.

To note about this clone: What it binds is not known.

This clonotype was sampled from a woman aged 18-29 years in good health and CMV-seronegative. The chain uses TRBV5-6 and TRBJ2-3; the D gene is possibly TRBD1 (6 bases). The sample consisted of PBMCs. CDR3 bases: TGTGCCAGCAGCCCTACCTTGACAGGAAAGACTAGCACAGATACGCAGTATTTT. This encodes CASSPTLTGKTSTDTQYF.